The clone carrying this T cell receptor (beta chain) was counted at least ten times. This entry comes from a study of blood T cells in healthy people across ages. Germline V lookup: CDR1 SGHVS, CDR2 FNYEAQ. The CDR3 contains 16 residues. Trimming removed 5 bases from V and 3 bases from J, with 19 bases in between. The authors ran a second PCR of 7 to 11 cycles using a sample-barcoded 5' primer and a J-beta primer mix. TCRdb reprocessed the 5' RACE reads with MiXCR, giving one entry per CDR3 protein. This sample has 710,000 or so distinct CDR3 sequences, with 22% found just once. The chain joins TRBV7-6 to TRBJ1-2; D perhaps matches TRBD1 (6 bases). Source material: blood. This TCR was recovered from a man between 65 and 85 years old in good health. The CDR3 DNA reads TGTGCCAGCAGCACGCACCGGGACACGGCCCACTATGGCTACACCTTC. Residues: CASSTHRDTAHYGYTF.